This T cell receptor (beta chain) was recovered during a study of beta chain features in type 1 diabetes. Staining for CD45RO/CCR7/CD25/CD127/CD95/CD27 allowed sorting of CD4+ naive, central memory, regulatory and stem cell-like memory cells. Trimming left V 5 bases short and J 1 base short, with 13 bases between. The CDR3 extends over 15 amino acids. The germline V gene encodes CDR1 SEHNR and CDR2 FQNEAQ (reference sequence). Concerning this clone: Its antigen is currently unknown.

Study observations and caveats: All four CD4+ subsets from Type 1 diabetes patients carried moderately but significantly shorter TCRB CDR3s.

Sequenced material consisted of expressed TCRB transcripts (all of the isolated RNA was reverse transcribed). Generated by immunoSEQ multiplex PCR, the TCRdb table keeps only in-frame clones and is missing some. The sample shows 600,000 or so clones, under 15% of them seen only once. This clonotype was sampled from a man younger than 45 with type 1 diabetes. This chain uses TRBV7-9 with TRBJ2-3; tentative D call: TRBD1 (5 bases). Sequencing was performed on naive CD4+ T cells from blood. The DNA of the CDR3 is TGTGCCAGCAGCCAAGACAGTGGGGGCACAGATACGCAGTATTTT. Residues: CASSQDSGGTDTQYF.